The rows below give T cell receptor beta chains drawn from one sample of a study of blood T cell repertoires in COVID-19. Generated by immunoSEQ multiplex PCR, the TCRdb table keeps only in-frame clones and is missing some. The sample has 110,000 or so clones, 86% seen once. Sequenced material: peripheral blood. These TCRs come from a man between 65 and 79 years old who had recovered from COVID-19. Each CDR3 is given with its conserved first and last residue. Fields, in order: CDR3 protein, CDR3 DNA, D gene, J gene, V gene, clone size. The D gene is left open where the match is weak. Part of the rows lack a size; the others show once, few, many or a class for expanded clones.

cdr3_aa: CASSPGTGVEKLFF
cdr3_nt: TGTGCCAGCAGCCCCGGGACAGGGGTAGAAAAACTGTTTTTT
d_call: TRBD1
j_call: TRBJ1-4
v_call: TRBV7-3
clone_size: -

cdr3_aa: CSVEDQELAGNEQFF
cdr3_nt: TGCAGCGTTGAAGATCAGGAACTAGCGGGCAATGAGCAGTTCTTC
d_call: TRBD2
j_call: TRBJ2-1
v_call: TRBV29-1
clone_size: -

cdr3_aa: CASRSERGKETQYF
cdr3_nt: TGTGCCAGCCGGTCGGAGCGGGGGAAAGAGACCCAGTACTTC
d_call: TRBD2
j_call: TRBJ2-5
v_call: TRBV19
clone_size: -

cdr3_aa: CASSYSNLQGGEKLFF
cdr3_nt: TGTGCCAGCAGTTACTCGAATTTACAGGGAGGGGAAAAACTGTTTTTT
d_call: -
j_call: TRBJ1-4
v_call: TRBV6-6
clone_size: -

cdr3_aa: CASSVGQPGTDTQYF
cdr3_nt: TGTGCCAGCAGCGTGGGACAGCCGGGTACAGATACGCAGTATTTT
d_call: TRBD1
j_call: TRBJ2-3
v_call: TRBV5-4
clone_size: -

cdr3_aa: CASSFRSGTIVFTDTQYF
cdr3_nt: TGTGCCAGCAGCTTTCGGAGCGGGACGATAGTTTTCACAGATACGCAGTATTTT
d_call: TRBD2
j_call: TRBJ2-3
v_call: TRBV11-2
clone_size: many

cdr3_aa: CASSLETGVYNEQFF
cdr3_nt: TGCGCCAGCAGCTTGGAGACAGGGGTCTACAATGAGCAGTTCTTC
d_call: TRBD1
j_call: TRBJ2-1
v_call: TRBV5-1
clone_size: -

cdr3_aa: CASRLGTGVSEQYF
cdr3_nt: TGTGCCAGCAGGCTGGGGACAGGGGTAAGCGAGCAGTACTTC
d_call: TRBD1
j_call: TRBJ2-7
v_call: TRBV28
clone_size: once

cdr3_aa: CASSLWGRNTEAFF
cdr3_nt: TGTGCCAGCAGCTTGTGGGGCAGGAACACTGAAGCTTTCTTT
d_call: -
j_call: TRBJ1-1
v_call: TRBV5-6
clone_size: -

cdr3_aa: CASSLLGTGNGGELFF
cdr3_nt: TGTGCCAGCAGCTTACTGGGGACAGGGAACGGCGGGGAGCTGTTTTTT
d_call: TRBD1
j_call: TRBJ2-2
v_call: TRBV7-2
clone_size: -

cdr3_aa: CASSPRGTSGSVGELFF
cdr3_nt: TGTGCCAGCAGCCCGCGAGGGACTAGCGGGAGTGTCGGGGAGCTGTTTTTT
d_call: TRBD2
j_call: TRBJ2-2
v_call: TRBV5-4
clone_size: -

cdr3_aa: CASSLPTQKLFF
cdr3_nt: TGCGCCAGCAGCCTCCCCACTCAAAAACTGTTTTTT
d_call: -
j_call: TRBJ1-4
v_call: TRBV4-1
clone_size: -

cdr3_aa: CASSFNSGDEQFF
cdr3_nt: TGCGCCAGCAGCTTCAACTCCGGGGATGAGCAGTTCTTC
d_call: -
j_call: TRBJ2-1
v_call: TRBV5-1
clone_size: -

cdr3_aa: CASKGPESYEQYF
cdr3_nt: TGCGCCAGCAAGGGGCCCGAGTCCTACGAGCAGTACTTC
d_call: -
j_call: TRBJ2-7
v_call: TRBV5-1
clone_size: once

cdr3_aa: CASSYPRTSLYEQYF
cdr3_nt: TGTGCCAGCTCATACCCTCGGACAAGCCTCTACGAGCAGTACTTC
d_call: -
j_call: TRBJ2-7
v_call: TRBV18
clone_size: -

cdr3_aa: CATSRVGTSRTGELFF
cdr3_nt: TGTGCCACCAGCAGAGTTGGGACTAGCCGGACCGGGGAGCTGTTTTTT
d_call: TRBD2
j_call: TRBJ2-2
v_call: TRBV15
clone_size: once

cdr3_aa: CASSRTSGGQMTQYF
cdr3_nt: TGTGCCAGCTCCCGTACTAGCGGGGGGCAAATGACCCAGTACTTC
d_call: TRBD2
j_call: TRBJ2-5
v_call: TRBV18
clone_size: -

cdr3_aa: CASTTDRVGNTIYF
cdr3_nt: TGTGCCTCCACGACGGACAGGGTAGGAAACACCATATATTTT
d_call: TRBD1
j_call: TRBJ1-3
v_call: TRBV10-3
clone_size: -

cdr3_aa: CASAVLQGAGGTEAFF
cdr3_nt: TGTGCCAGTGCGGTCCTTCAGGGGGCCGGGGGCACTGAAGCTTTCTTT
d_call: TRBD1
j_call: TRBJ1-1
v_call: TRBV19
clone_size: -

cdr3_aa: CATSLTGAAQETQYF
cdr3_nt: TGTGCCACCAGTCTTACAGGGGCCGCTCAAGAGACCCAGTACTTC
d_call: TRBD1
j_call: TRBJ2-5
v_call: TRBV24-1
clone_size: -

cdr3_aa: CSVRKGSDSTYEQYF
cdr3_nt: TGCAGCGTTCGCAAAGGATCGGACAGTACCTACGAGCAGTACTTC
d_call: -
j_call: TRBJ2-7
v_call: TRBV29-1
clone_size: -

cdr3_aa: CAGRQGPYNEQFF
cdr3_nt: TGTGCCGGCAGACAGGGTCCATACAATGAGCAGTTCTTC
d_call: TRBD1
j_call: TRBJ2-1
v_call: TRBV6-5
clone_size: -